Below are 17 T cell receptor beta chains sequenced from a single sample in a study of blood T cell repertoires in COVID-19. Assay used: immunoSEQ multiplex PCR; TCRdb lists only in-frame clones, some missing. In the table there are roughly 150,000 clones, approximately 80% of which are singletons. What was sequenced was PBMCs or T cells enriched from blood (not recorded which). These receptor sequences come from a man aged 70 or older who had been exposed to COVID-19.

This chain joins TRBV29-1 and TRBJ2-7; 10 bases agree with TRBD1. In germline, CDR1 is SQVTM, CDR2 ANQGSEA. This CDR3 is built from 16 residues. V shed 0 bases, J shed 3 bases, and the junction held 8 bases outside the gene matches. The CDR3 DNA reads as TGCAGCGTTGAAGATCGAAGGACAGGGGGTTTCTACGAGCAGTACTTC. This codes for CSVEDRRTGGFYEQYF.

This CDR3 reads CASSYSLSVGVEQYF. CDR3 bases: TGTGCCAGCAGTTACTCCCTCAGCGTCGGAGTTGAGCAGTACTTC. This sequence joins TRBV6-2 or TRBV6-3 and TRBJ2-7; no reliable D call. Looked up from germline, CDR1 is MNHEY and CDR2 is SVGEGT. The CDR3 extends over 15 amino acids. V lost 0 bases and J 7 bases, leaving 16 bases between the germline ends.

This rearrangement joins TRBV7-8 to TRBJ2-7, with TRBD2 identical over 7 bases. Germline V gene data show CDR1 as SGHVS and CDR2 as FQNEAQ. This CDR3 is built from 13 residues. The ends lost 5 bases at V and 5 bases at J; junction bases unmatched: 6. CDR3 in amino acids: CASSPGGENEQYF. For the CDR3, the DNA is TGTGCCAGCAGCCCGGGAGGTGAGAACGAGCAGTACTTC.

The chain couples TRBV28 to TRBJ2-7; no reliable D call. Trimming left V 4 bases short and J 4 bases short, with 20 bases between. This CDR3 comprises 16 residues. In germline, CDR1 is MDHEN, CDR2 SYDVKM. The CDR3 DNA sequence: TGTGCCAGCAGTTCCCCCAGCGCCGCAAAGGAATACGAGCAGTACTTC. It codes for CASSSPSAAKEYEQYF.

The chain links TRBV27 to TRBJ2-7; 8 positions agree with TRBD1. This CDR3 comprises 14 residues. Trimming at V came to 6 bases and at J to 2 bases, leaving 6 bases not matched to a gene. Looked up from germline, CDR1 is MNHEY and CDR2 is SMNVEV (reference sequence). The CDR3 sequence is CASSPTGVPYEQYF. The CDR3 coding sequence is TGTGCCAGCAGCCCGACAGGGGTACCCTACGAGCAGTACTTC.

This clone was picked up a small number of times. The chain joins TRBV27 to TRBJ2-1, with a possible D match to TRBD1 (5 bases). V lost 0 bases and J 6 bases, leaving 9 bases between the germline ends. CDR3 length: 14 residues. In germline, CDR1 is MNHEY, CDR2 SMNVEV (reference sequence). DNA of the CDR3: TGTGCCAGCAGTTTATCCAGGGTAATCAATGAGCAGTTCTTC. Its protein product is CASSLSRVINEQFF.

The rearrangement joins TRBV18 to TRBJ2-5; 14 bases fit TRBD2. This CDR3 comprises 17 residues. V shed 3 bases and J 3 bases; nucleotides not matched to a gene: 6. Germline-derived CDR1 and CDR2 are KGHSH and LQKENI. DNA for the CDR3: TGTGCCAGCTCACCCCGGGGACTAGCGGGAGCGGAAGAGACCCAGTACTTC. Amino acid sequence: CASSPRGLAGAEETQYF. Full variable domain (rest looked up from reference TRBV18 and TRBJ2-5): NAGVMQNPRHLVRRRGQEARLRCSPMKGHSHVYWYRQLPEEGLKFMVYLQKENIIDESGMPKERFSAEFPKEGPSILRIQQVVRGDSAAYFCASSPRGLAGAEETQYFGPGTRLLVL.

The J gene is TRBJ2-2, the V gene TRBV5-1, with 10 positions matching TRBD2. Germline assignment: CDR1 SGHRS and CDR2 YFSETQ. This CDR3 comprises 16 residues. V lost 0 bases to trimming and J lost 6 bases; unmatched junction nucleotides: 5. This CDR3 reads CASSLDPSGSAGELFF. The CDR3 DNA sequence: TGCGCCAGCAGCTTGGATCCTAGCGGGAGTGCCGGGGAGCTGTTTTTT.

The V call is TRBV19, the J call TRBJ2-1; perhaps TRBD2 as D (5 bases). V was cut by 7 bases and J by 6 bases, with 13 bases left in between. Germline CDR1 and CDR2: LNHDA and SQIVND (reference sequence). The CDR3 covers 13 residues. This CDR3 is CASKASGVNEQFF. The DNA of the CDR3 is TGTGCCAGTAAAGCCTCCGGGGTCAATGAGCAGTTCTTC.

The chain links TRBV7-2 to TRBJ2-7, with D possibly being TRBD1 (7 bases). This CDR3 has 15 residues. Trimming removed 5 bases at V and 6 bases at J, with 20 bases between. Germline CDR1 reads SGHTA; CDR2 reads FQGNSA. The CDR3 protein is CASSPETTGEVEQYF. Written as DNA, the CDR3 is TGTGCCAGCAGCCCGGAAACTACAGGGGAGGTCGAGCAGTACTTC. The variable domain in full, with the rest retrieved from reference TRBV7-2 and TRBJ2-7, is GAGVSQSPSNKVTEKGKDVELRCDPISGHTALYWYRQSLGQGLEFLIYFQGNSAPDKSGLPSDRFSAERTGGSVSTLTIQRTQQEDSAVYLCASSPETTGEVEQYFGPGTRLTVT.

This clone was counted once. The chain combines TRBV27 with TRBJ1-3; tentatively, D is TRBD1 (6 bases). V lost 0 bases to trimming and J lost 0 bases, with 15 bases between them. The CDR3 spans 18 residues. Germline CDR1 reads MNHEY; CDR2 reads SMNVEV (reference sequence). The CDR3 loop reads CASSLSAPNRASGNTIYF. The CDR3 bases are TGTGCCAGCAGTTTATCGGCCCCCAACAGGGCCTCTGGAAACACCATATATTTT.

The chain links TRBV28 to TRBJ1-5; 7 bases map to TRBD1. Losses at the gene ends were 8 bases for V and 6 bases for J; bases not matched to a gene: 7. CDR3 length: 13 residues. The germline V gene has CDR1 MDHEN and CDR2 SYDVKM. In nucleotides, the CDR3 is TGTGCCAGCGCCTTGGGACAGTTTCAGCCCCAGCATTTT. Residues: CASALGQFQPQHF. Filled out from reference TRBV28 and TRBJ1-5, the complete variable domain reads DVKVTQSSRYLVKRTGEKVFLECVQDMDHENMFWYRQDPGLGLRLIYFSYDVKMKEKGDIPEGYSVSREKKERFSLILESASTNQTSMYLCASALGQFQPQHFGDGTRLSIL.

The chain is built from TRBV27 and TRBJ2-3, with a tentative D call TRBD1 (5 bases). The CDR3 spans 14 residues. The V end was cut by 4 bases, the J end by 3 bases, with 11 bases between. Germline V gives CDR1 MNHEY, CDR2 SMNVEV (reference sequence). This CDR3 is CASSSNRLTDTQYF. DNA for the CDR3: TGTGCCAGCAGTTCGAACAGGCTGACAGATACGCAGTATTTT.

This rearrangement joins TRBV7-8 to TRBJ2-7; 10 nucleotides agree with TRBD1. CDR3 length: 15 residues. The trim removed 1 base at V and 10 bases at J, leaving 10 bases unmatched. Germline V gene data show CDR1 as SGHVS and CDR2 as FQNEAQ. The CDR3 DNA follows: TGTGCCAGCAGCTTAGTCGGACAGGGGGAATCCGACCAGTACTTC. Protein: CASSLVGQGESDQYF.

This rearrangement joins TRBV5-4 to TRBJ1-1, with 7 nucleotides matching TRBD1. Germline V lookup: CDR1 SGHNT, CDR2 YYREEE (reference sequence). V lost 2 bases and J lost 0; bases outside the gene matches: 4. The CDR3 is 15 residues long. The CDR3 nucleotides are TGTGCCAGCAGCTTACAGGGGAACCTGAACACTGAAGCTTTCTTT. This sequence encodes CASSLQGNLNTEAFF.

The CDR3 protein is CASAWGGENTEAFF. DNA for the CDR3: TGTGCTAGTGCCTGGGGGGGCGAGAACACTGAAGCTTTCTTT. This chain connects TRBV12-5 to TRBJ1-1; D is possibly TRBD1 (6 bases). Per the germline V gene, CDR1 is LGHNT and CDR2 is FRNRAP. The CDR3 is made up of 14 amino acids. The V gene lost 7 bases and the J gene lost 1 base, with 13 bases spanning the gap.

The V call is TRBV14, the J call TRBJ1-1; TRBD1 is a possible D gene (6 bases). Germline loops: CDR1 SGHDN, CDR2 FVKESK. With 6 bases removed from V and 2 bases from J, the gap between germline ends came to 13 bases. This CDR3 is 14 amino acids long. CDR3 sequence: CASSRRGGNTEAFF. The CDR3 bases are TGTGCCAGCAGTCGGAGGGGGGGAAACACTGAAGCTTTCTTT.